The table lists the clone carrying this TCR beta chain with a few counts. The CDR3 spans 13 residues. V lost 6 bases, J lost 4 bases, and 12 bases lay in between. Germline assignment: CDR1 SEHNR and CDR2 FQNEAQ (reference sequence). Amplification targeted TCR beta CDR3 regions from RNA transcripts. During a first-round RT-PCR of the TCR CDR3, the HTBI primer set was used. In TCRdb, the multiplex PCR reads were re-called with MiXCR into one record per CDR3 protein. The sample consists of approximately 610,000 distinct CDR3 sequences, over 15% of them appearing once. The data are from a study of T cells in Graves' hyperthyroidism and ophthalmopathy.

Sample: blood. This chain links TRBV7-9 with TRBJ2-5; the D is unclear. This clonotype originated in a young woman with Graves' hyperthyroidism. This CDR3 reads CASSLESRETQYF. Here the CDR3 DNA reads TGTGCCAGCAGTCTAGAGTCTCGAGAGACCCAGTACTTC.